Below, 28 T cell receptor beta chains from the same sample are listed, as sequenced in a study of early T cells in non-severe SARS-CoV-2 infection (dated by TCRdb to 2020 to 2023). Library construction relied on 5' RACE. The instrument given in TCRdb is NextSeq 500. In-frame beta chains were kept once TCRdb had trimmed the public reads at Q25 with fastp and called clones with MiXCR. For every CDR3 protein sequence, its rows merge into one entry that carries the most common genes and DNA. The table for this sample lists about 24,000 distinct CDR3 sequences; about 4.5% of them were counted only once. The ten most abundant clones make up about 15% of the sample. Sequenced material: whole blood. Receptor source: an adult who was a healthcare worker with PCR-confirmed SARS-CoV-2 infection or an uninfected control (not recorded which).

This clonotype was seen repeatedly, ten times or more. This rearrangement joins TRBV30 to TRBJ2-2; tentative D call: TRBD1 (5 bases). Trimming stripped 0 bases from V and 7 bases from J, with 18 bases between. Germline V gives CDR1 GTSNPN, CDR2 SVGIG (reference sequence). The CDR3 consists of 16 residues. CDR3 in amino acids: CAWSVRPVGANGELFF. CDR3 sequence (DNA): TGTGCCTGGAGTGTAAGACCTGTAGGGGCTAACGGGGAGCTGTTTTTT. The full variable domain, completed using reference TRBV30 and TRBJ2-2, is SQTIHQWPATLVQPVGSPLSLECTVEGTSNPNLYWYRQAAGRGLQLLFYSVGIGQISSEVPQNLSASRPQDRQFILSSKKLLLSDSGFYLCAWSVRPVGANGELFFGEGSRLTVL.

The table lists this clonotype with many counts. CDR3 protein: CASSPLAGDSGETQYF. The CDR3 nucleotides are TGTGCCAGCAGCCCACTAGCGGGGGACTCCGGGGAGACCCAGTACTTC. This rearrangement joins TRBV7-2 to TRBJ2-5; the match to TRBD2 covers 11 bases. Germline values: CDR1 SGHTA, CDR2 FQGNSA. This CDR3 contains 16 residues. The junction had 10 bases not matched to a gene; V was cut back by 5 bases and J by 5 bases.

This clonotype was found many times. This rearrangement joins TRBV7-2 to TRBJ2-7; D not resolved. This CDR3 is 12 amino acids long. In germline, CDR1 is SGHTA, CDR2 FQGNSA. V was pared by 0 bases and J by 6 bases, with 6 bases between. The CDR3 spells CASSLAVGEQYF. DNA for the CDR3: TGTGCCAGCAGCTTAGCGGTGGGCGAGCAGTACTTC.

This clonotype was seen at least ten times. The CDR3, as DNA: TGCAGTGCTAGTTCCCCCTCGAGGAATACGCAGTATTTT. Protein: CSASSPSRNTQYF. V gene TRBV20-1 combines with J gene TRBJ2-3; no firm D call. In germline, CDR1 is DFQATT, CDR2 SNEGSKA (reference sequence). CDR3 length equals 13 residues. Trimming removed 3 bases from V and 7 bases from J, with 14 bases in between.

This chain connects TRBV7-2 to TRBJ2-5, with TRBD1 matching over 10 bases. Trimming cost V 7 bases and J 5 bases; bases outside gene matches: 10. Looked up from germline, CDR1 is SGHTA and CDR2 is FQGNSA. The CDR3 is 15 residues long. The CDR3 coding sequence is TGTGCCAGCACCACGGACAGGGGGAAGCGGGAGACCCAGTACTTC. This encodes CASTTDRGKRETQYF.

In its sample, this clonotype was seen a few times. This chain joins TRBV4-1 and TRBJ2-1; 12 nucleotides agree with TRBD2. Germline assignment: CDR1 MGHRA and CDR2 YSYEKL. The CDR3 is 17 residues long. V gave up 1 base and J gave up 12 bases; unmatched junction bases: 13. CDR3 DNA: TGCGCCAGCAGCCAAGTCCTCTCTAGCGGGGGGGCCCAATGGCAGTTCTTC. Its protein is CASSQVLSSGGAQWQFF.

The sample holds many counts of this clonotype. The chain has TRBV6-4 and TRBJ2-1, with 8 bases matching TRBD1. This CDR3 spans 13 amino acids. Germline V gives CDR1 MRHNA, CDR2 SNTAGT. V gave up 2 bases and J gave up 7 bases; unmatched junction bases: 1. The CDR3 here is CASSDGDRNEQFF. The CDR3 DNA reads as TGTGCCAGCAGTGACGGGGACAGGAATGAGCAGTTCTTC.

This clonotype was counted ten times or more. The chain employs TRBV7-6 and TRBJ2-1, with D possibly matching TRBD1 (6 bases). Germline CDR1 and CDR2: SGHVS and FNYEAQ. The CDR3 has 12 residues. CDR3 sequence: CAVWDNYNEQFF. CDR3 DNA: TGTGCAGTATGGGACAACTACAATGAGCAGTTCTTC.

This clonotype was recorded many times. The chain employs TRBV11-2 and TRBJ2-1, with TRBD2 matching over 9 bases. Germline lookup yields CDR1 SGHAT and CDR2 FQNNGV. V lost 3 bases and J lost 11; bases outside the gene matches: 2. The CDR3 loop spans 12 amino acids. The CDR3 loop reads CASSFSGRKQFF. The CDR3 DNA is TGTGCCAGCAGCTTCAGCGGGAGGAAGCAGTTCTTC.

The chain employs TRBV4-2 and TRBJ1-3, with D possibly being TRBD1 (6 bases). The length of the CDR3 is 16 residues. Germline V gene data show CDR1 as LGHNA and CDR2 as YNFKEQ. Trimming shortened V by 0 bases and J by 2 bases, and 11 bases separated the two germline ends. The CDR3 loop reads CASSQELNRAGNTIYF. The CDR3 region has the DNA TGTGCCAGCAGCCAAGAACTAAACAGGGCTGGAAACACCATATATTTT.

This clonotype has at least ten counts. The V and J genes are TRBV7-2 and TRBJ2-3; D is possibly TRBD1 (6 bases). The CDR3 has 13 residues. From germline, CDR1 is SGHTA and CDR2 FQGNSA. Trimming left V 0 bases short and J 9 bases short, with 10 bases between. CDR3 sequence: CASSLAGAETQYF. The CDR3, as DNA: TGTGCCAGCAGCTTAGCGGGGGCGGAGACGCAGTATTTT.

The rearrangement uses TRBV2 and TRBJ2-7; perhaps D is TRBD1 or TRBD2 (5 bases each). CDR3 length: 12 amino acids. Trimming removed 8 bases from V and 3 bases from J, with 11 bases in between. Germline CDR1 is SNHLY and CDR2 is FYNNEI. CDR3 coding DNA: TGTGCCAGCTGGAGAGGGGACTACGAGCAGTACTTC. It yields the protein CASWRGDYEQYF.

By sample fraction, this clonotype is medium-sized (0.01 to 0.1%). The chain carries TRBV11-3 and TRBJ2-1; tentatively, D is TRBD1 or TRBD2 (5 bases each). The V and J ends lost 5 bases and 8 bases respectively, with 19 bases between them. The CDR3 spans 15 residues. Germline V gives CDR1 SGHNT, CDR2 YENEEA. The CDR3 protein is CASSQSQGIGDEQFF. The CDR3 bases are TGTGCCAGCAGCCAAAGTCAGGGAATCGGGGATGAGCAGTTCTTC.

The V gene is TRBV6-2 or TRBV6-3, the J gene TRBJ2-3; D is ambiguous. Germline CDR1 MNHEY, CDR2 SVGEGT. This CDR3 is built from 12 residues. Between the trimmed V and J ends, which lost 3 bases and 3 bases, there was a span of 4 bases. CDR3 DNA: TGTGCCAGCAGTTATCTTACAGATACGCAGTATTTT. This encodes CASSYLTDTQYF.

The genes are TRBV3-1 and TRBJ1-1, with D unclear. The CDR3 contains 13 residues. Germline values: CDR1 LGHDT, CDR2 YNNKEL (reference sequence). Deletions cut 4 bases from V and 8 bases from J, with 14 bases between. As DNA, the CDR3 is TGTGCCAGCAGCCGCCTAGAGACGGGAGAAGCTTTCTTT. Translating gives CASSRLETGEAFF.

The CDR3 here is CSATRTENYEQYF. The CDR3, as DNA: TGCAGTGCCACCCGGACAGAGAACTACGAGCAGTACTTC. V and J are TRBV20-1 and TRBJ2-7; TRBD1 is a possible D gene (6 bases). The CDR3 has 13 amino acids. Looked up from germline, CDR1 is DFQATT and CDR2 is SNEGSKA (reference sequence). The germline V and J ends were trimmed by 6 bases and 3 bases, with 15 bases remaining between them.

In this sample, this clonotype turned up many times. The J gene is TRBJ2-1, the V gene TRBV11-3, with 8 bases identical to TRBD2. V was pared by 6 bases and J by 0 bases, with 10 bases of the junction left unmatched. Looked up from germline, CDR1 is SGHNT and CDR2 is YENEEA. The length of the CDR3 is 17 residues. CDR3 region: CASSSPGTSGSYNEQFF. The CDR3 DNA reads as TGTGCCAGCAGTTCCCCCGGGACTAGTGGCTCCTACAATGAGCAGTTCTTC.

V usage is TRBV7-2 and J usage is TRBJ2-7, with 7 bases fitting TRBD2. CDR1 and CDR2 (germline): SGHTA, FQGNSA. V was clipped by 7 bases and J by 5 bases; unmatched bases: 8. The CDR3 is 13 amino acids. The CDR3 protein is CASNFGGTDEQYF. The DNA for the CDR3 is TGTGCCAGCAACTTCGGGGGGACCGACGAGCAGTACTTC.

The V and J genes are TRBV30 and TRBJ1-6, with 7 bases that match TRBD1. This CDR3 contains 16 residues. The germline V gene has CDR1 GTSNPN and CDR2 SVGIG (reference sequence). J was trimmed by 5 bases and V by 5 bases; bases with no gene match: 12. The DNA for the CDR3 is TGTGCCTGGGCCACGAAGGCAGGGGGAAATAATTCACCCCTCCACTTT. Its protein product is CAWATKAGGNNSPLHF.

The sample holds many counts of this clonotype. The genes are TRBV29-1 and TRBJ2-3; D gene unclear. CDR1 is SQVTM, CDR2 ANQGSEA, per germline. The CDR3 length is 14 residues. Trimming removed 0 bases from V and 6 bases from J, with 13 bases in between. In DNA, the CDR3 is TGCAGCGTTGAAGAGGACCCAGTCTTCGATACGCAGTATTTT. Translating it yields CSVEEDPVFDTQYF.

Comment on this clonotype: A read error may be the cause here, since a much bigger clone is one base away. The chain carries TRBV6-5 and TRBJ2-1; D is undetermined. Germline CDR1 reads MNHEY; CDR2 reads SVGAGI. The CDR3 spans 11 residues. The CDR3 bases are TGTGTCAGCACGGGTCCGGATGAGCAGTTCTTC. Protein product: CVSTGPDEQFF.

The sample holds many counts of this clonotype. The rearrangement uses TRBV4-1 and TRBJ1-3; TRBD1 aligns across 7 bases. V shed 0 bases, J shed 0 bases, and the junction held 17 bases outside the gene matches. Germline V gene lookup returns CDR1 MGHRA and CDR2 YSYEKL. The CDR3 extends over 21 amino acids. The CDR3 sequence is CASSQETPGQFFKSSGNTIYF. The CDR3 DNA reads TGCGCCAGCAGCCAAGAAACACCGGGACAGTTTTTCAAAAGCTCTGGAAACACCATATATTTT.

This clonotype was detected many times. The V and J genes are TRBV6-5 and TRBJ2-7; D is possibly TRBD1 (5 bases). CDR3 size: 14 residues. V was cut by 6 bases and J by 3 bases, with 15 bases left in between. From germline, CDR1 is MNHEY and CDR2 SVGAGI. CDR3 region: CASRPGHVSYEQYF. CDR3 sequence (DNA): TGTGCCAGCAGACCCGGACATGTAAGCTACGAGCAGTACTTC.

This clonotype has at least ten counts. The V and J genes are TRBV18 and TRBJ2-2, with TRBD2 identical over 8 bases. The CDR3 has 16 residues. V trimming: 2 bases; J trimming: 6 bases; junction bases outside the gene matches: 8. Per the germline V gene, CDR1 is KGHSH and CDR2 is LQKENI. The CDR3 region is CASSPSGGPSPGELFF. CDR3 nucleotide sequence: TGTGCCAGCTCACCATCGGGAGGGCCTAGTCCCGGGGAGCTGTTTTTT.

This clonotype was counted at least ten times. V and J are TRBV20-1 and TRBJ2-5; D is ambiguous. Deletions cut 6 bases from V and 5 bases from J, with 10 bases between. The germline V gene has CDR1 DFQATT and CDR2 SNEGSKA (reference sequence). The CDR3 spans 11 residues. The CDR3 protein is CSAHSRETQYF. The CDR3 DNA follows: TGCAGTGCCCACTCGCGGGAGACCCAGTACTTC.

The gene calls are TRBV15 and TRBJ1-2; the D gene is possibly TRBD1 (6 bases). Germline CDR1 reads LNHNV; CDR2 reads YYDKDF (reference sequence). The V end was cut by 3 bases, the J end by 7 bases, with 18 bases between. This CDR3 region has 15 residues. As DNA, the CDR3 is TGTGCCACCAGCAGGTTTCTGGGACATGCGGCTGGCTACACCTTC. Translating it yields CATSRFLGHAAGYTF.

This clonotype appeared many times. Here the CDR3 reads CASSYLSLNTGELFF. CDR3 bases: TGTGCCAGCAGTTACTTGAGCTTGAACACCGGGGAGCTGTTTTTT. The V call is TRBV6-2 or TRBV6-3, the J call TRBJ2-2, with no clear D. V was pared by 1 base and J by 1 base, with 7 bases between. The CDR3 totals 15 residues. Per the germline V gene, CDR1 is MNHEY and CDR2 is SVGEGT.

Only a few counts were recorded for this clonotype. The chain carries TRBV6-2 or TRBV6-3 and TRBJ2-1; TRBD2 matches 9 bases. Per germline, CDR1 MNHEY and CDR2 SVGEGT. Trimming removed 5 bases from V and 0 bases from J; junction bases left unmatched: 8. This CDR3 contains 17 residues. The CDR3 spells CASSRDSGGGSYNEQFF. CDR3 sequence (DNA): TGTGCCAGCAGTCGCGATAGCGGGGGAGGCTCCTACAATGAGCAGTTCTTC.